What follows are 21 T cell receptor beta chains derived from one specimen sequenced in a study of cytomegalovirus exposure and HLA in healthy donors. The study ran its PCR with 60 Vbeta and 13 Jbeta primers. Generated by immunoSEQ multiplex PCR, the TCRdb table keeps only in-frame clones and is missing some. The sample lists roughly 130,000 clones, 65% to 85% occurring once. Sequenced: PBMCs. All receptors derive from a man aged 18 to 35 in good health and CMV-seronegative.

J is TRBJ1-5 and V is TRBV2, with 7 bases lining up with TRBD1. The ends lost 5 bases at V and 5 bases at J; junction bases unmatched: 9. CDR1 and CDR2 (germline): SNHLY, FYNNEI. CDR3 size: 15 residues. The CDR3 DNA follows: TGTGCCAGCAGTCATACAAGGACAGGTCATCAGCCCCAGCATTTT. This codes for CASSHTRTGHQPQHF. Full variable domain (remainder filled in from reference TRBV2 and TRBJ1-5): EPEVTQTPSHQVTQMGQEVILRCVPISNHLYFYWYRQILGQKVEFLVSFYNNEISEKSEIFDDQFSVERPDGSNFTLKIRSTKLEDSAMYFCASSHTRTGHQPQHFGDGTRLSIL.

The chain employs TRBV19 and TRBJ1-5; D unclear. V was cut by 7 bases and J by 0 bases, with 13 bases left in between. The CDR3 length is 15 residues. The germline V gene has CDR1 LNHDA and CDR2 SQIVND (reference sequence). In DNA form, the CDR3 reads TGTGCCAGTATAGGCGGGATTTATAGCAATCAGCCCCAGCATTTT. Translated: CASIGGIYSNQPQHF.

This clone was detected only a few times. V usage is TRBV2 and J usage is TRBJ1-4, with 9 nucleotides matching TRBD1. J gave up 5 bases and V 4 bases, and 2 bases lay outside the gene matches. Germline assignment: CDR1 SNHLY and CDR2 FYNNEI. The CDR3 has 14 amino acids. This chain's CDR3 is CASSVDRGNEKLFF. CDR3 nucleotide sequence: TGTGCCAGCAGTGTAGACAGGGGGAATGAAAAACTGTTTTTT.

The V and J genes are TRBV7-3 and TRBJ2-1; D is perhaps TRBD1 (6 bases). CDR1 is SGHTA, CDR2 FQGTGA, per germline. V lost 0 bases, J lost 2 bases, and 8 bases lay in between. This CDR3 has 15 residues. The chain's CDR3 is CASSLTGGPYNEQFF. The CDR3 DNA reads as TGTGCCAGCAGCTTAACAGGGGGACCCTACAATGAGCAGTTCTTC.

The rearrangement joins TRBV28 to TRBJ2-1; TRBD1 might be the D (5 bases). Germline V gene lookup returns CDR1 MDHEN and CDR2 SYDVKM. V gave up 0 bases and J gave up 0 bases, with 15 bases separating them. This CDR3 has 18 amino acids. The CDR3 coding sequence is TGTGCCAGCAGTTTATGGGGTCTAAGCGACAGCTCCTACAATGAGCAGTTCTTC. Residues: CASSLWGLSDSSYNEQFF.

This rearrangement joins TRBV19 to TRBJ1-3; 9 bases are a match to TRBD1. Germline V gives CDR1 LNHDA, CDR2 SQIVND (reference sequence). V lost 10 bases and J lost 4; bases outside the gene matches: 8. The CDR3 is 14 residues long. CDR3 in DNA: TGTGCCACAAGAGGGACAGGGAGAGGAAACACCATATATTTT. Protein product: CATRGTGRGNTIYF.

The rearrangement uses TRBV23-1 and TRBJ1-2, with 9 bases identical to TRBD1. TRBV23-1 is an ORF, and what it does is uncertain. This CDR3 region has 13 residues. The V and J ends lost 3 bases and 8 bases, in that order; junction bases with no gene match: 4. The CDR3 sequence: CASSHDRGEGYTF. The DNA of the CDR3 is TGCGCCAGCAGTCACGACAGGGGGGAAGGCTACACCTTC.

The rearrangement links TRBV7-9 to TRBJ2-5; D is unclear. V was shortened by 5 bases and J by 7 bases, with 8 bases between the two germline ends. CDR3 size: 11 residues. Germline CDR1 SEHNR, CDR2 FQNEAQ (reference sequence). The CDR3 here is CASSLGGTQYF. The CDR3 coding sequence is TGTGCCAGCAGCCTCGGCGGGACCCAGTACTTC.

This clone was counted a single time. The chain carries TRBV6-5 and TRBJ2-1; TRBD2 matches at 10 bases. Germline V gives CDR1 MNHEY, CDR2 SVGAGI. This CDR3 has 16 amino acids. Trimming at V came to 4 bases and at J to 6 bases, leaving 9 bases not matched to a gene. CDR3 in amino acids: CASSSISGGLFNEQFF. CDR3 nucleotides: TGTGCCAGCAGTTCTATTAGCGGGGGGCTCTTCAATGAGCAGTTCTTC.

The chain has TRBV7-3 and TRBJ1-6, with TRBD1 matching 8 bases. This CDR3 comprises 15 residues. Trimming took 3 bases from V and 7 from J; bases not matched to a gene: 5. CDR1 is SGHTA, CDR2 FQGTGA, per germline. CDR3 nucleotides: TGTGCCAGCAGCTTGGACAGGGTAGAGAATTCACCCCTCCACTTT. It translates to CASSLDRVENSPLHF. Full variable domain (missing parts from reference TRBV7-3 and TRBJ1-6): GAGVSQTPSNKVTEKGKYVELRCDPISGHTALYWYRQSLGQGPEFLIYFQGTGAADDSGLPNDRFFAVRPEGSVSTLKIQRTERGDSAVYLCASSLDRVENSPLHFGNGTRLTVT.

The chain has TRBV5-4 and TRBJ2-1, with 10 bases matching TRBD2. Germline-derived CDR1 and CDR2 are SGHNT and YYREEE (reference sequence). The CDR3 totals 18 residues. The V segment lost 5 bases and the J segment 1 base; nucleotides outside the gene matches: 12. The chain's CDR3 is CASSLGGSGGESYNEQFF. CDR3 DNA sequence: TGTGCCAGCAGTCTTGGGGGGAGCGGGGGGGAATCCTACAATGAGCAGTTCTTC.

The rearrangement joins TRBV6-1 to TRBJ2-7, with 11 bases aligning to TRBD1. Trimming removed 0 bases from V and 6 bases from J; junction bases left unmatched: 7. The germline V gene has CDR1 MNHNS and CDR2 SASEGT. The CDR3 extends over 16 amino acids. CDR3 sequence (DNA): TGTGCCAGCAGTGAAGCTCGGACAGGGGGCTTCGGCGAGCAGTACTTC. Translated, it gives CASSEARTGGFGEQYF.

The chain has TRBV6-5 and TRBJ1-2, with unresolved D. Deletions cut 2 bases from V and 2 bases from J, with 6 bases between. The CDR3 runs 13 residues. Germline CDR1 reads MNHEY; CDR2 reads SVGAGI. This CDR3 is CASSYRQNYGYTF. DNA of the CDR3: TGTGCCAGCAGTTACCGACAAAACTATGGCTACACCTTC.

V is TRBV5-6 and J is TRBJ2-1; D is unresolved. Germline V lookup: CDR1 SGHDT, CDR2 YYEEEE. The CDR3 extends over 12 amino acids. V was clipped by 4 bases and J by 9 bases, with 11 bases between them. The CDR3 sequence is CASSALRSEQFF. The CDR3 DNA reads TGTGCCAGCAGCGCCCTACGGAGTGAGCAGTTCTTC.

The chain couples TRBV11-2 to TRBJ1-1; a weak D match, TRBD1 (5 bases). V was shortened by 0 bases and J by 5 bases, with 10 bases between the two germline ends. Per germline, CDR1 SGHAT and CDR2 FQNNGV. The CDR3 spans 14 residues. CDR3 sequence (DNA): TGTGCCAGCAGCTTAGAAGACAGTGGAACTGAAGCTTTCTTT. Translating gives CASSLEDSGTEAFF.

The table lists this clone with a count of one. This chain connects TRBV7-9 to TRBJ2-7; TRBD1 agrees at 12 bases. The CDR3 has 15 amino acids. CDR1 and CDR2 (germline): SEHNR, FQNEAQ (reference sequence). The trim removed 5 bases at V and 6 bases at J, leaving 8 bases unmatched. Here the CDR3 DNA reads TGTGCCAGCAGCCCTCCGGGACAGGGGGCCCTCGAGCAGTACTTC. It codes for CASSPPGQGALEQYF. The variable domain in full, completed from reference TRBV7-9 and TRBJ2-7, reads DTGVSQNPRHKITKRGQNVTFRCDPISEHNRLYWYRQTLGQGPEFLTYFQNEAQLEKSRLLSDRFSAERPKGSFSTLEIQRTEQGDSAMYLCASSPPGQGALEQYFGPGTRLTVT.

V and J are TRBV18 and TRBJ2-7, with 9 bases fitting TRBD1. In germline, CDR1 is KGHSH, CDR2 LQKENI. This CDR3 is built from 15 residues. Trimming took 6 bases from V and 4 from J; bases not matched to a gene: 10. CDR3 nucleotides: TGTGCCAGCTCGCGCCCGGGACAGGGAAAATACGAGCAGTACTTC. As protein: CASSRPGQGKYEQYF.

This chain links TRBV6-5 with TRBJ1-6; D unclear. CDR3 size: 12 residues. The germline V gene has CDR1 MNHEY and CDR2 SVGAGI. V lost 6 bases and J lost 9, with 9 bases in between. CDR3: CASSPNGSPLHF. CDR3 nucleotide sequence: TGTGCCAGCAGCCCTAACGGTTCACCCCTCCACTTT.

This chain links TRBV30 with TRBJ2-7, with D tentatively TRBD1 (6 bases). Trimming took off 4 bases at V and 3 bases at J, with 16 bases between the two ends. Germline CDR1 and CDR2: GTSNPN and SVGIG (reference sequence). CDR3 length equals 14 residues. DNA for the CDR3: TGTGCCTGGACAAGGGGGACCCTTGTCTACGAGCAGTACTTC. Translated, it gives CAWTRGTLVYEQYF.

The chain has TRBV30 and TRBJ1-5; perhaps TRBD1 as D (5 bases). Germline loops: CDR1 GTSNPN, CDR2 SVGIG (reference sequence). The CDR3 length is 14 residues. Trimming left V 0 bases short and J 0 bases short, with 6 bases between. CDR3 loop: CAWSVQDSNQPQHF. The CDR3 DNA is TGTGCCTGGAGTGTACAGGATAGCAATCAGCCCCAGCATTTT. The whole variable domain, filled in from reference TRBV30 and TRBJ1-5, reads SQTIHQWPATLVQPVGSPLSLECTVEGTSNPNLYWYRQAAGRGLQLLFYSVGIGQISSEVPQNLSASRPQDRQFILSSKKLLLSDSGFYLCAWSVQDSNQPQHFGDGTRLSIL.

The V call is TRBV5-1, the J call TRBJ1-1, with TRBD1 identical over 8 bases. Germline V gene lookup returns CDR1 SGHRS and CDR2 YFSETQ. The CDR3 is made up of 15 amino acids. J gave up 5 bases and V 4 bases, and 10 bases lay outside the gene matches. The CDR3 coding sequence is TGCGCCAGCAGCACCGGACAGGGAAGAGGGACTGAAGCTTTCTTT. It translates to CASSTGQGRGTEAFF. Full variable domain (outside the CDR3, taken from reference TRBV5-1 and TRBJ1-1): KAGVTQTPRYLIKTRGQQVTLSCSPISGHRSVSWYQQTPGQGLQFLFEYFSETQRNKGNFPGRFSGRQFSNSRSEMNVSTLELGDSALYLCASSTGQGRGTEAFFGQGTRLTVV.